The 11 T cell receptor beta chains below were found in one sample sequenced in a study of human T cells and chemical hapten exposure. The time point was: patch test 3, about 24 weeks after DPC sensitization. Treatment described: therapeutic diphenylcyclopropenone sensitization with weekly scalp DPC. TCRdb re-derived calls from the RACE reads in MiXCR, one entry per CDR3 protein. There are 150,000 to 200,000 distinct CDR3 sequences in the sample; 25% to 30% occur only once, and under 2.5% lies in the top ten. The sample here was whole blood, taken in connection with sensitization to the hapten diphenylcyclopropenone (DPC). These receptors were taken from a woman aged 18-29 years with alopecia areata. Some clones in this sample may be carry-over from other donors' samples.

In DNA form, the CDR3 reads TGTGCCAGCAGCCTTCGAGGGAGGGGGAGCCGGCCCCAGCATTTT. Encoded protein: CASSLRGRGSRPQHF. The rearrangement uses TRBV21-1 and TRBJ1-5. TRBV21-1 has pseudogene status. The length of the CDR3 is 15 residues.

In its sample, this clonotype was seen a few times. V gene TRBV5-6 combines with J gene TRBJ2-1; D perhaps matches TRBD1 (7 bases). The ends were cut back, 0 bases at V and 4 bases at J, with 14 bases in the middle. This CDR3 is 16 amino acids long. The germline CDR1 and CDR2 sequences are SGHDT and YYEEEE. The CDR3 here is CASSLAAAGGYNEQFF. The CDR3 region has the DNA TGTGCCAGCAGCTTGGCCGCGGCAGGGGGGTACAATGAGCAGTTCTTC.

This clonotype has only a few counts. The CDR3 DNA sequence: TGTGCCAGCATCCCCTTGGGCCAGGGGGCTTCGGTTCGGACTGAAGCTTTCTTT. Translated, it gives CASIPLGQGASVRTEAFF. V and J are TRBV27 and TRBJ1-1; TRBD1 aligns across 8 bases. Germline V CDR1 and CDR2: MNHEY, SMNVEV (reference sequence). The CDR3 extends over 18 amino acids. V shed 7 bases, J shed 5 bases, and the junction held 21 bases outside the gene matches.

This clonotype appeared a few times. The chain has TRBV4-1 and TRBJ2-3; D gene ambiguous. The CDR3 totals 16 residues. V lost 1 base and J 2 bases, leaving 13 bases between the germline ends. Germline V gene sequence: CDR1 MGHRA, CDR2 YSYEKL. The CDR3 is CASSQASDRYTDTQYF. Here the CDR3 DNA reads TGCGCCAGCAGCCAAGCAAGTGACCGATACACAGATACGCAGTATTTT.

The table lists this clonotype with a few counts. The DNA for the CDR3 is TGTGCCAGCAGCTTATTATCGGGGACCGCAACTAATGAAAAACTGTTTTTT. This translates into CASSLLSGTATNEKLFF. The genes are TRBV7-9 and TRBJ1-4, with D perhaps matching TRBD1 (5 bases). Trimming took off 2 bases at V and 0 bases at J, with 13 bases between the two ends. Germline CDR1 reads SEHNR; CDR2 reads FQNEAQ (reference sequence). CDR3 length: 17 residues.

This clonotype was seen at least ten times. The chain carries TRBV7-8 and TRBJ1-5; TRBD1 agrees at 9 bases. Trimming cost V 4 bases and J 7 bases; bases outside gene matches: 11. CDR1 is SGHVS, CDR2 FQNEAQ, per germline. This CDR3 is built from 16 residues. This chain's CDR3 is CASSSYSGTGYQPQHF. In nucleotides, the CDR3 is TGTGCCAGCAGCTCCTACTCGGGGACAGGGTACCAGCCCCAGCATTTT.

This clonotype was seen repeatedly, ten times or more. The genes are TRBV11-1 and TRBJ1-1; tentatively, D is TRBD1 (6 bases). The V end lost 1 base, the J end lost 8 bases, and 11 bases lay between the germline ends. Germline loops: CDR1 SGHAT, CDR2 FQDESV (reference sequence). This CDR3 contains 13 residues. This CDR3 is CASSLGVDREAFF. CDR3 DNA: TGTGCCAGCAGCTTAGGGGTGGACAGAGAAGCTTTCTTT.

The chain joins TRBV12-3 or TRBV12-4 to TRBJ1-5, with D unclear. CDR3 length: 14 amino acids. The ends were cut back, 7 bases at V and 2 bases at J, with 12 bases in the middle. This chain's CDR3 is CASTSYGGNQPQHF. The CDR3 DNA reads TGTGCCAGCACTTCCTATGGGGGCAATCAGCCCCAGCATTTT.

This clonotype is a singleton in its sample. The rearrangement joins TRBV18 to TRBJ2-7; the match to TRBD2 covers 7 bases. This CDR3 region has 17 residues. Germline V gene sequence: CDR1 KGHSH, CDR2 LQKENI. The V gene end was trimmed by 3 bases and the J gene end by 3 bases; junction bases not matched to a gene: 14. The CDR3 reads CASSPRRRAGVGYEQYF. CDR3 coding DNA: TGTGCCAGCTCACCCCGGCGTCGGGCGGGAGTGGGCTACGAGCAGTACTTC.

The count of this clonotype is one. The J gene is TRBJ1-6, the V gene TRBV5-4, with TRBD1 matching 10 bases. CDR3 length: 16 amino acids. Germline V CDR1 and CDR2: SGHNT, YYREEE (reference sequence). V dropped 4 bases and J dropped 9; count of bases not matched to a gene: 10. As DNA, the CDR3 is TGTGCCAGCAGCCCTTCATCCGGGACAGGGGTTTCACCCCTCCACTTT. This codes for CASSPSSGTGVSPLHF.

The chain joins TRBV19 to TRBJ1-5, with 10 bases identical to TRBD1. Germline assignment: CDR1 LNHDA and CDR2 SQIVND (reference sequence). The CDR3 has 15 amino acids. V was pared by 6 bases and J by 6 bases, with 8 bases of the junction left unmatched. The CDR3 protein is CASRDRGRSGQPQHF. DNA for the CDR3: TGTGCCAGTAGAGACAGGGGGCGATCTGGTCAGCCCCAGCATTTT. Combining the CDR3 with reference TRBV19 and TRBJ1-5 gives the whole variable domain DGGITQSPKYLFRKEGQNVTLSCEQNLNHDAMYWYRQDPGQGLRLIYYSQIVNDFQKGDIAEGYSVSREKKESFPLTVTSAQKNPTAFYLCASRDRGRSGQPQHFGDGTRLSIL.